Presented here are 31 T cell receptor beta chains from one specimen sequenced in a study of cytomegalovirus exposure and HLA in healthy donors. 13 Jbeta primers and 60 Vbeta primers were used for the PCR. Some clones are missing from TCRdb's copy, which holds only in-frame ones; the method was immunoSEQ multiplex PCR. The sample contains about 160,000 clones, approximately 80% of which appear only once. The sample was PBMCs. These receptors came from a man under 40 in good health and CMV-seropositive.

The V and J genes are TRBV7-9 and TRBJ2-1; TRBD2 is a possible D gene (6 bases). This CDR3 is built from 16 residues. Germline-derived CDR1 and CDR2 are SEHNR and FQNEAQ (reference sequence). Trimming took 6 bases from V and 7 from J, leaving 22 bases between them. The CDR3 coding sequence is TGTGCCAGCAGACCTAAGCTGGGCGGGGTGGGTAATGAGCAGTTCTTC. As protein: CASRPKLGGVGNEQFF.

The chain joins TRBV4-1 to TRBJ1-1; possible D gene TRBD1, 5 bases. The ends were cut back, 0 bases at V and 6 bases at J, with 14 bases in the middle. CDR3 size: 15 residues. The V gene's germline CDR1 is MGHRA and CDR2 YSYEKL. CDR3 DNA sequence: TGCGCCAGCAGCCAAGAAGGCAGGGCGAGGTCTGAAGCTTTCTTT. Translated: CASSQEGRARSEAFF.

The chain carries TRBV2 and TRBJ2-1, with a weak D call TRBD1 (6 bases). Germline assignment: CDR1 SNHLY and CDR2 FYNNEI. This CDR3 is 15 amino acids long. Trimming pared 5 bases from V and 2 bases from J, leaving 13 bases between. CDR3 in amino acids: CASSMDSVTYNEQFF. CDR3 nucleotides: TGTGCCAGCAGTATGGACAGTGTTACCTACAATGAGCAGTTCTTC.

This chain joins TRBV10-3 and TRBJ1-2, with D perhaps TRBD1 (5 bases). In germline, CDR1 is ENHRY, CDR2 SYGVKD. The V end lost 4 bases, the J end lost 5 bases, and 17 bases lay between the germline ends. The CDR3 consists of 15 residues. The CDR3 coding sequence is TGTGCCATCAGTGGCGGGACGCCCCGAGTATATGGCTACACCTTC. Amino acids: CAISGGTPRVYGYTF.

This clone was seen a few times. The chain recombines TRBV11-2 with TRBJ1-4; possible D gene TRBD1, 5 bases. Trimming took 5 bases from V and 2 from J, leaving 12 bases between them. The CDR3 totals 15 residues. The germline V gene encodes CDR1 SGHAT and CDR2 FQNNGV. The CDR3 sequence: CASSRRGITNEKLFF. The DNA for the CDR3 is TGTGCCAGCAGCCGTCGGGGGATCACTAATGAAAAACTGTTTTTT.

The chain carries TRBV27 and TRBJ2-5, with TRBD2 matching over 8 bases. CDR1 is MNHEY, CDR2 SMNVEV, per germline (reference sequence). Trimming cost V 5 bases and J 4 bases; bases outside gene matches: 9. This CDR3 has 15 residues. CDR3 residues: CASSERGGDPETQYF. Written as DNA, the CDR3 is TGTGCCAGCAGTGAACGGGGGGGGGACCCAGAGACCCAGTACTTC.

This sequence joins TRBV6-5 and TRBJ1-3; no reliable D call. Germline assignment: CDR1 MNHEY and CDR2 SVGAGI. V was clipped by 6 bases and J by 5 bases, with 11 bases between them. This CDR3 has 13 residues. CDR3 loop: CASRSPGRNTIYF. Here the CDR3 DNA reads TGTGCCAGCAGGTCCCCAGGTCGAAACACCATATATTTT.

The V and J genes are TRBV7-2 and TRBJ2-5, with a weak D call TRBD1 (5 bases). The CDR3 runs 16 residues. Between the trimmed V and J ends, which lost 1 base and 1 base, there was a span of 13 bases. CDR1 and CDR2 (germline): SGHTA, FQGNSA. This CDR3 is CASSLGPQQVQETQYF. The CDR3 DNA reads as TGTGCCAGCAGCTTAGGGCCTCAACAGGTCCAAGAGACCCAGTACTTC.

The chain combines TRBV30 with TRBJ2-7; 11 bases match TRBD1. From germline, CDR1 is GTSNPN and CDR2 SVGIG (reference sequence). The CDR3 has 12 amino acids. Losses at the gene ends were 8 bases for V and 2 bases for J; bases not matched to a gene: 2. The CDR3: CAGGQGAYEQYF. The CDR3 coding sequence is TGTGCCGGGGGACAGGGGGCCTACGAGCAGTACTTC.

CDR3 sequence reads: CSVGDRGVGTQYF. CDR3 nucleotides: TGCAGCGTTGGGGACAGGGGGGTGGGTACGCAGTATTTT. This rearrangement joins TRBV29-1 to TRBJ2-3; 11 bases fit TRBD1. CDR1 is SQVTM and CDR2 is ANQGSEA in the germline V gene. J was trimmed by 8 bases and V by 4 bases; bases with no gene match: 5. The CDR3 loop spans 13 amino acids.

The CDR3 bases are TGTGCCAGCAGCCCCGGACTAGCGCGCGAGCAGTACTTC. It encodes CASSPGLAREQYF. The gene calls are TRBV6-5 and TRBJ2-7; 9 bases align to TRBD2. The CDR3 is 13 amino acids. J was trimmed by 6 bases and V by 6 bases; bases with no gene match: 6. In germline, CDR1 is MNHEY, CDR2 SVGAGI.

The rearrangement uses TRBV2 and TRBJ1-1; D is ambiguous. Trimming took 11 bases from V and 3 from J, leaving 10 bases between them. CDR1 and CDR2 (germline): SNHLY, FYNNEI. This CDR3 comprises 11 residues. CDR3 residues: CAGLQDTEAFF. The CDR3 DNA reads as TGTGCCGGACTTCAGGACACTGAAGCTTTCTTT. The complete variable domain, with remaining parts taken from reference TRBV2 and TRBJ1-1, reads EPEVTQTPSHQVTQMGQEVILRCVPISNHLYFYWYRQILGQKVEFLVSFYNNEISEKSEIFDDQFSVERPDGSNFTLKIRSTKLEDSAMYFCAGLQDTEAFFGQGTRLTVV.

This clone was detected once. The gene calls are TRBV19 and TRBJ1-6; 7 bases match TRBD1. Germline assignment: CDR1 LNHDA and CDR2 SQIVND (reference sequence). The length of the CDR3 is 16 residues. V gave up 5 bases and J gave up 10 bases; unmatched junction bases: 14. CDR3 DNA: TGTGCCAGTAGTGAGGGACAGCTAAGACTCGGGTCACCCCTCCACTTT. It encodes CASSEGQLRLGSPLHF.

J is TRBJ2-7 and V is TRBV5-1; D is ambiguous. This CDR3 comprises 13 residues. Germline CDR1 SGHRS, CDR2 YFSETQ. V was shortened by 1 base and J by 4 bases, with 9 bases between the two germline ends. The CDR3 DNA reads as TGCGCCAGCAGCTTGCTCTTGTCGTACGAGCAGTACTTC. Protein product: CASSLLLSYEQYF.

The chain links TRBV29-1 to TRBJ1-2; 8 nucleotides match TRBD1. Trimming at V came to 3 bases and at J to 2 bases, leaving 14 bases not matched to a gene. This CDR3 is 17 amino acids long. The V gene's germline CDR1 is SQVTM and CDR2 ANQGSEA. CDR3 sequence (DNA): TGCAGCGTTGAGATTGTGGGGCAGGGGGCTAGGAACTATGGCTACACCTTC. Its protein product is CSVEIVGQGARNYGYTF.

The chain combines TRBV4-3 with TRBJ2-3; 8 positions match TRBD2. Trimming removed 1 base from V and 2 bases from J; junction bases left unmatched: 17. The CDR3 extends over 20 amino acids. Per the germline V gene, CDR1 is LGHNA and CDR2 is YSLEER. DNA for the CDR3: TGCGCCAGCAGCCAAGGTTCGGGTAGCGGGGACTTTTTGAACACAGATACGCAGTATTTT. Its translation: CASSQGSGSGDFLNTDTQYF.

This chain uses TRBV10-3 with TRBJ2-3; 8 bases line up with TRBD1. V lost 4 bases, J lost 1 base, and 10 bases stayed unmatched. The length of the CDR3 is 17 residues. Germline CDR1 and CDR2: ENHRY and SYGVKD. The CDR3 loop reads CAISGKGQEPGTDTQYF. Written as DNA, the CDR3 is TGTGCCATCAGTGGAAAGGGACAGGAACCGGGCACAGATACGCAGTATTTT.

This clone was seen only once. The V and J genes are TRBV6-5 and TRBJ1-1; D is unresolved. Germline V gene data show CDR1 as MNHEY and CDR2 as SVGAGI. This CDR3 contains 14 residues. Trimming left V 2 bases short and J 10 bases short, with 17 bases between. The CDR3 bases are TGTGCCAGCAGTTACGGAGCAGGAGGACCTGGAGCTTTCTTT. As protein: CASSYGAGGPGAFF.

The table lists this clone with a count of one. Additional DNA sequences in this sample encode the identical CDR3. The chain employs TRBV9 and TRBJ2-7; a weak D match, TRBD2 (5 bases). Trimming removed 2 bases at V and 2 bases at J, with 11 bases between. There are 14 residues in the CDR3. Germline CDR1 is SGDLS and CDR2 is YYNGEE. The CDR3 loop is CASSVAGETYEQYF. CDR3 nucleotides: TGTGCCAGCAGCGTCGCGGGTGAAACCTACGAGCAGTACTTC.

The count of this clone is one. CDR3 in DNA: TGTGCCAGCAGCGTAGGAGGTTTTACGTACCAAGAGACCCAGTACTTC. It is translated as CASSVGGFTYQETQYF. The chain links TRBV9 to TRBJ2-5; D remains unclear. V dropped 0 bases and J dropped 0 bases, with 12 bases sitting between them. The V gene's germline CDR1 is SGDLS and CDR2 YYNGEE. This CDR3 spans 16 amino acids.

The rearrangement joins TRBV5-6 to TRBJ1-4; possible D gene TRBD1, 6 bases. The CDR3 covers 13 residues. In germline, CDR1 is SGHDT, CDR2 YYEEEE. Trimming left V 1 base short and J 7 bases short, with 8 bases between. The CDR3 here is CASSLLQGEKLFF. In nucleotides, the CDR3 is TGTGCCAGCAGCTTGCTACAGGGTGAAAAACTGTTTTTT. The full variable domain, in which reference TRBV5-6 and TRBJ1-4 provide the parts outside the CDR3, is DAGVTQSPTHLIKTRGQQVTLRCSPKSGHDTVSWYQQALGQGPQFIFQYYEEEERQRGNFPDRFSGHQFPNYSSELNVNALLLGDSALYLCASSLLQGEKLFFGSGTQLSVL.

This chain uses TRBV9 with TRBJ1-4; weak D call: TRBD1 (6 bases). Per germline, CDR1 SGDLS and CDR2 YYNGEE. There are 14 residues in the CDR3. The V end was cut by 6 bases, the J end by 3 bases, with 12 bases between. CDR3 loop: CASTSHRANEKLFF. CDR3 coding DNA: TGTGCCAGCACCAGTCACAGGGCTAATGAAAAACTGTTTTTT.

The chain links TRBV5-4 to TRBJ2-3; TRBD1 matches 10 bases. CDR1 and CDR2 (germline): SGHNT, YYREEE (reference sequence). V lost 5 bases, J lost 1 base, and 16 bases stayed unmatched. The CDR3 consists of 19 residues. CDR3 nucleotides: TGTGCCAGCAGTTCTCTCGTCACCTCCGGGACAGGGGGCACAGATACGCAGTATTTT. It is translated as CASSSLVTSGTGGTDTQYF.

The rearrangement links TRBV30 to TRBJ2-5; 8 nucleotides match TRBD2. This CDR3 has 12 residues. Germline CDR1 and CDR2: GTSNPN and SVGIG (reference sequence). Losses at the gene ends were 5 bases for V and 4 bases for J; bases not matched to a gene: 3. The CDR3, as DNA: TGTGCCTGGGGACTAGCTGGAGAGACCCAGTACTTC. This encodes CAWGLAGETQYF.

This chain joins TRBV11-3 and TRBJ2-7; TRBD2 is a possible D gene (6 bases). Per germline, CDR1 SGHNT and CDR2 YENEEA. The CDR3 runs 16 residues. Trimming pared 6 bases from V and 2 bases from J, leaving 20 bases between. CDR3 DNA: TGTGCCAGCAGAAGGAACCCAGGGCGGGGAGCCTACGAGCAGTACTTC. Protein sequence: CASRRNPGRGAYEQYF.

CDR3 amino acids: CASSQGTGGMTEAFF. CDR3 DNA sequence: TGCGCCAGCAGCCAGGGGACAGGGGGCATGACTGAAGCTTTCTTT. This chain connects TRBV4-3 to TRBJ1-1; 12 bases agree with TRBD1. Germline values: CDR1 LGHNA, CDR2 YSLEER. J lost 5 bases, V lost 3 bases, and 4 bases had no gene match. This CDR3 is built from 15 residues.

Details on this clone: One end of the junction is discordant with germline, which a read error may explain. This sequence joins TRBV19 and TRBJ2-1; 15 nucleotides line up with TRBD2. CDR1 LNHDA and CDR2 SQIVND come from the germline V gene (reference sequence). The CDR3 loop spans 18 amino acids. The CDR3 coding sequence is TGTGCCAGTAGTACCCCCGGGACTAGCGGGGGGTCCTACCATGAGCAGTTCTTC. Translation gives CASSTPGTSGGSYHEQFF.

This chain connects TRBV28 to TRBJ1-6; 7 bases map to TRBD1. Losses at the gene ends were 7 bases for V and 6 bases for J; bases not matched to a gene: 0. Germline V gene data show CDR1 as MDHEN and CDR2 as SYDVKM. The CDR3 contains 12 residues. CDR3 loop: CASNRGNSPLHF. The CDR3 bases are TGTGCCAGCAACAGGGGTAATTCACCCCTCCACTTT.

The sample holds one count of this clone. V and J are TRBV18 and TRBJ2-2; D call uncertain. The CDR3 is 18 amino acids. Germline loops: CDR1 KGHSH, CDR2 LQKENI. Trimming removed 3 bases from V and 4 bases from J, with 21 bases in between. CDR3 sequence (DNA): TGTGCCAGCTCACCCCGACCGGGTCTCGGCAGTAGCACCGGGGAGCTGTTTTTT. This translates into CASSPRPGLGSSTGELFF. Full variable domain (remainder filled in from reference TRBV18 and TRBJ2-2): NAGVMQNPRHLVRRRGQEARLRCSPMKGHSHVYWYRQLPEEGLKFMVYLQKENIIDESGMPKERFSAEFPKEGPSILRIQQVVRGDSAAYFCASSPRPGLGSSTGELFFGEGSRLTVL.

This chain joins TRBV5-4 and TRBJ1-6; D is perhaps TRBD1 (5 bases). Germline V gives CDR1 SGHNT, CDR2 YYREEE (reference sequence). Trimming left V 0 bases short and J 6 bases short, with 10 bases between. The CDR3 length is 15 residues. CDR3: CASSLGGTSNSPLHF. CDR3 DNA sequence: TGTGCCAGCAGCTTGGGGGGGACTAGTAATTCACCCCTCCACTTT.

This clone was picked up a small number of times. This chain uses TRBV30 with TRBJ1-1; the match to TRBD1 covers 8 bases. With 3 bases clipped from V and 5 bases from J, the junction kept 5 bases outside the gene matches. CDR1 and CDR2 (germline): GTSNPN, SVGIG (reference sequence). The CDR3 consists of 13 residues. The CDR3 here is CAWSGQGWTEAFF. In DNA, the CDR3 is TGTGCCTGGAGCGGACAGGGCTGGACTGAAGCTTTCTTT.